The following is a T cell receptor beta chain sequence with its context. TCRdb re-called the RT-PCR reads through MiXCR, storing one row per CDR3 protein. Of about 700,000 distinct CDR3 sequences listed, around 14% are singletons. This CDR3 is built from 13 residues. Looked up from germline, CDR1 is MDHEN and CDR2 is SYDVKM. V was trimmed by 3 bases and J by 3 bases, leaving 9 bases between them. The source is a female donor in good health, serving as a healthy control. The chain carries TRBV28 and TRBJ2-7; D is unclear. Material: memory CD4+ T cells from blood. CDR3 bases: TGTGCCAGCAGTTTTCCAGGCCACTACGAGCAGTACTTC. This codes for CASSFPGHYEQYF.